This T cell receptor beta chain was sequenced in a study of regulatory T cells in long-lasting Graves disease. Background on the study: Graves' disease counted as persistent after over 5 years of antithyroid drugs with positive TSH receptor antibodies.

Study-wide findings and caveats: Persistent disease favored TRBV28, TRBJ1-2 and TRBJ2-5. New patients shared approximately 970 public clonotypes, and persistent patients shared more, with approximately 2,600.

Time point defined: persistent/refractory GD, antithyroid drugs over 5 years with positive TRAb. After RNA was extracted from PBMCs, the TCR library was made from it. This clonotype showed up just a few times. As yet, its antigen is unknown. Germline V gene lookup returns CDR1 SGHTA and CDR2 FQGNSA. There are 18 residues in the CDR3. V dropped 5 bases and J dropped 2; count of bases not matched to a gene: 17. HTBI primers from iRepertoire and Arm-PCR of CDR3 regions yielded the TCR beta libraries. MiXCR was run by TCRdb on the multiplex PCR reads, yielding one entry per CDR3 protein. The data hold about 470,000 distinct CDR3 sequences, with less than 25% observed a single time.

Sequences were derived from peripheral blood mononuclear cells (PBMCs), sampled when the disease was refractory, from a patient treated with antithyroid drugs. The V call is TRBV7-2, the J call TRBJ2-7, with 8 bases identical to TRBD1. The sequence was obtained from a female donor with Graves disease. The CDR3 region is CASSLYSVRDRRPYEQYF. CDR3 in DNA: TGTGCCAGCAGCCTTTATAGTGTACGGGACAGGAGACCCTACGAGCAGTACTTC.